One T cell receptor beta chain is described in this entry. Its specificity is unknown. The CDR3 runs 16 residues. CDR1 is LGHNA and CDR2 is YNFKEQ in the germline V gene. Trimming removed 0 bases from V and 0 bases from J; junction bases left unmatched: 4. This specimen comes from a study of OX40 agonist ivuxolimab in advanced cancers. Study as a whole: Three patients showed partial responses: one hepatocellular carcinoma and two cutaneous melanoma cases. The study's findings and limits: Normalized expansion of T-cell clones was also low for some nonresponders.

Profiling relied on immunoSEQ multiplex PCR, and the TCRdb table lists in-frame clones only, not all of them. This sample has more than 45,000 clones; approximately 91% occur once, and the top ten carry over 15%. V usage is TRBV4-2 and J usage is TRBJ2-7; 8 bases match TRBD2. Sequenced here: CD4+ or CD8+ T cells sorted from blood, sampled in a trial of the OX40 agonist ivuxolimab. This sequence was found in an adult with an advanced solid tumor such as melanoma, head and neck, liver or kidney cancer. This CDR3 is CASSQDHSGGSYEQYF. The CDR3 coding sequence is TGTGCCAGCAGCCAAGATCACAGCGGGGGCTCCTACGAGCAGTACTTC.